Each of the 8 T cell receptor beta chains below was sequenced from the same sample in a study of naive and memory T cell subsets. Both TRBC1 and TRBC2 were covered by a beta constant-region primer of two equimolar oligonucleotides. Four rounds of PCR amplified the ligated cDNA using nested alpha and beta constant-region primers plus SP2. TCRdb reprocessed the UMI-ligation and nested PCR reads with MiXCR, giving one entry per CDR3 protein. The sample holds 130,000 or so distinct CDR3 sequences, about 36% seen once. Sequencing was performed on central memory CD4+ T cells from blood. The receptors were sampled from a human donor in good health.

This chain links TRBV19 with TRBJ1-1; D remains unclear. The V gene's germline CDR1 is LNHDA and CDR2 SQIVND (reference sequence). The length of the CDR3 is 14 residues. The V gene lost 0 bases and the J gene lost 0 bases, with 5 bases spanning the gap. The CDR3 here is CASSIDHLNTEAFF. CDR3 sequence (DNA): TGTGCCAGTAGTATAGATCACCTGAACACTGAAGCTTTCTTT.

The rearrangement joins TRBV7-2 to TRBJ2-5; 11 bases match TRBD1. Trimming at V came to 6 bases and at J to 4 bases, leaving 7 bases not matched to a gene. CDR1 and CDR2 from the germline V gene are SGHTA and FQGNSA. The CDR3 has 15 amino acids. CDR3 nucleotide sequence: TGTGCCAGCAGACCTCCGGGACAGGGGGGAGAGACCCAGTACTTC. Translating gives CASRPPGQGGETQYF.

DNA for the CDR3: TGTGCCAGCAGCCGCGGCGGAGCGGGAGCATCCTACGAGCAGTACTTC. Amino acids: CASSRGGAGASYEQYF. The chain uses TRBV3-1 and TRBJ2-7, with 8 bases matching TRBD2. V was pared by 4 bases and J by 1 base, with 9 bases of the junction left unmatched. Germline V gene sequence: CDR1 LGHDT, CDR2 YNNKEL (reference sequence). This CDR3 has 16 residues.

At least ten counts were recorded for this clonotype. The V gene is TRBV20-1, the J gene TRBJ2-7; D might be TRBD2 (5 bases). V was clipped by 1 base and J by 0 bases, with 16 bases between them. The CDR3 sequence is 16 residues long. Germline assignment: CDR1 DFQATT and CDR2 SNEGSKA (reference sequence). DNA of the CDR3: TGCAGTGCTAGAGCATTCGGGATTGCGGACTCCTACGAGCAGTACTTC. This encodes CSARAFGIADSYEQYF.

This clonotype was detected a few times. This chain uses TRBV5-1 with TRBJ2-7; 11 positions match TRBD2. This CDR3 is 15 amino acids long. The trim removed 0 bases at V and 5 bases at J, leaving 4 bases unmatched. The germline gives CDR1 SGHRS, CDR2 YFSETQ. CDR3 DNA: TGCGCCAGCAGCTTGGGGGGGACTAGCGGAGACGAGCAGTACTTC. It codes for CASSLGGTSGDEQYF.

V is TRBV6-6 and J is TRBJ2-7; TRBD1 matches 7 bases. The CDR3 consists of 15 residues. Germline-derived CDR1 and CDR2 are MNHNY and SVGAGI (reference sequence). Trimming took 6 bases from V and 0 from J; bases not matched to a gene: 8. CDR3 sequence: CASRPPGQSSYEQYF. The CDR3 DNA is TGTGCCAGCAGACCTCCGGGACAGAGCTCCTACGAGCAGTACTTC.

This clonotype showed up just a few times. The V and J genes are TRBV24-1 and TRBJ2-3; 8 nucleotides line up with TRBD1. CDR3 length: 14 residues. Unmatched junction bases numbered 6, after V lost 9 bases and J lost 2 bases. Germline lookup yields CDR1 KGHDR and CDR2 SFDVKD. The DNA for the CDR3 is TGTGCCACCGGACAGGGCTCTTCCACAGATACGCAGTATTTT. The encoded protein is CATGQGSSTDTQYF.

This clonotype was recorded a few times. The rearrangement uses TRBV6-1 and TRBJ1-6, with unresolved D. V shed 6 bases and J shed 0 bases, with 9 bases lying between them. The CDR3 loop spans 15 amino acids. The germline CDR1 and CDR2 sequences are MNHNS and SASEGT. CDR3 in amino acids: CASSDRSSYNSPLHF. The CDR3 DNA sequence: TGTGCCAGCAGCGATAGAAGCTCCTATAATTCACCCCTCCACTTT.